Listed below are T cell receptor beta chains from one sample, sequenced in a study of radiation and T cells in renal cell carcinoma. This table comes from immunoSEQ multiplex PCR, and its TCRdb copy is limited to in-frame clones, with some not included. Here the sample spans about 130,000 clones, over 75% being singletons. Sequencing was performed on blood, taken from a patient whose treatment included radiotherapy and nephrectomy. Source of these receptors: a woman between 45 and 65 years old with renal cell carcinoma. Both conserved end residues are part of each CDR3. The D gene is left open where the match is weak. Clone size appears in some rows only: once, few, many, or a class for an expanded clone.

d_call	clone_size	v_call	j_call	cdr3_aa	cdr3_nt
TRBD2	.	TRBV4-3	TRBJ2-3	CASSQETSGGQSTDTQYF	TGCGCCAGCAGCCAAGAGACAAGCGGGGGGCAGAGCACAGATACGCAGTATTTT
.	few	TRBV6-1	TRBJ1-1	CASSDPGAENTEAFF	TGTGCCAGCAGTGACCCTGGGGCAGAAAACACTGAAGCTTTCTTT
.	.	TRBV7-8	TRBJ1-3	CASSLGDSGNTIYF	TGTGCCAGCAGCTTGGGAGACTCTGGAAACACCATATATTTT
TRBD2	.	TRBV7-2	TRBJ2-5	CASSRPLSGGALETQYF	TGTGCCAGCAGCAGACCACTTAGCGGGGGGGCCCTAGAGACCCAGTACTTC
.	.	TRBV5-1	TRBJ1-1	CASRKDSQNTEAFF	TGCGCCAGCAGAAAGGACAGCCAGAACACTGAAGCTTTCTTT
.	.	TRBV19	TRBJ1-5	CASSPNDWFNQPQHF	TGTGCCAGTAGTCCCAACGACTGGTTCAATCAGCCCCAGCATTTT
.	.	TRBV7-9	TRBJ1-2	CASSLDLVDGYTF	TGTGCCAGCAGCTTAGATTTAGTAGATGGCTACACCTTC
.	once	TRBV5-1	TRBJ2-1	CASSFVPGTAYNEQFF	TGCGCCAGCAGCTTCGTGCCTGGGACGGCCTACAATGAGCAGTTCTTC
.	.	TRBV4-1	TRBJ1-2	CASSLGTRLRVDYGYTF	TGCGCCAGCAGCCTCGGTACTCGCCTCAGGGTCGACTATGGCTACACCTTC
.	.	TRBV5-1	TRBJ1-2	CASSLDRSGYTF	TGCGCCAGCAGCTTGGACAGGTCTGGCTACACCTTC
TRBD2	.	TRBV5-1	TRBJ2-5	CASSLAGAPAQYF	TGCGCCAGCAGCCTAGCGGGGGCCCCGGCCCAGTACTTC
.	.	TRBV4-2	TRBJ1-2	CASTRTGHSNYGYTF	TGTGCCAGCACCCGAACGGGACATTCTAACTATGGCTACACCTTC
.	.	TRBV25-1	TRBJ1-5	CASSEWGVAQPQHF	TGTGCCAGCAGTGAATGGGGGGTTGCGCAGCCCCAGCATTTT
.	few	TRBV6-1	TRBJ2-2	CASREGRGTGELFF	TGTGCCAGCAGGGAGGGGCGAGGGACCGGGGAGCTGTTTTTT
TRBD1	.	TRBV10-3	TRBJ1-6	CAIKGPGGRSPLHF	TGTGCCATCAAGGGGCCAGGGGGCCGATCACCCCTCCACTTT
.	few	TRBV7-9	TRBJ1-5	CASSQSADQPQHF	TGTGCCAGCAGTCAGTCTGCCGATCAGCCCCAGCATTTT
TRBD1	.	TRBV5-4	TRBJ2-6	CASTTGTAGANVLTF	TGTGCCAGCACCACCGGGACAGCTGGGGCCAACGTCCTGACTTTC
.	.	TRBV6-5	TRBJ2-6	CATTRRNSGANVLTF	TGTGCCACCACCCGACGGAACTCTGGGGCCAACGTCCTGACTTTC
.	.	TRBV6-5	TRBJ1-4	CASSTYRSTNEKLFF	TGTGCCAGCAGTACCTACAGGTCAACTAATGAAAAACTGTTTTTT
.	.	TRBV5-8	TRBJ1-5	CASNGGQPSNQPQHF	TGTGCCAGCAATGGAGGACAGCCGAGCAATCAGCCCCAGCATTTT
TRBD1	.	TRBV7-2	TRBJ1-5	CASSLVWTGSQPQHF	TGTGCCAGCAGCCTGGTCTGGACAGGGTCCCAGCCCCAGCATTTT
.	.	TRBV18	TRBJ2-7	CASSPRDHEQYF	TGTGCCAGCTCACCACGGGACCACGAGCAGTACTTC
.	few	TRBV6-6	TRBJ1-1	CASSYPGQYTEAFF	TGTGCCAGCAGTTACCCCGGACAGTACACTGAAGCTTTCTTT
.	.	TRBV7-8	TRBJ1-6	CASSPRTANSYNSPLHF	TGTGCCAGCAGCCCTCGGACAGCCAACTCCTATAATTCACCCCTCCACTTT
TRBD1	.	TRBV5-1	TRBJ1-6	CASSTRQGDNSPLHF	TGCGCCAGCAGCACCCGACAGGGGGATAATTCACCCCTCCACTTT
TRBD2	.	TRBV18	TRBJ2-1	CASSPRARGDYNEQFF	TGTGCCAGCTCACCACGAGCGCGGGGGGACTACAATGAGCAGTTCTTC
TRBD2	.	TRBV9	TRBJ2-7	CASSVEVGRGAEQYF	TGTGCCAGCAGCGTAGAAGTGGGGCGGGGGGCCGAGCAGTACTTC
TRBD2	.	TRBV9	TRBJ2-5	CASSTGGAGETQYF	TGTGCCAGCAGCACCGGGGGGGCCGGAGAGACCCAGTACTTC
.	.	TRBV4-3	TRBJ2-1	CASSQGAGIGGTFREQFF	TGCGCCAGCAGCCAAGGGGCAGGGATCGGTGGGACCTTCCGTGAGCAGTTCTTC
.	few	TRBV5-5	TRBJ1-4	CASTQRGVGNEKLFF	TGTGCCAGCACCCAAAGAGGGGTAGGGAATGAAAAACTGTTTTTT
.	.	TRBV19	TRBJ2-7	CASTERAEATYEQYF	TGTGCCAGTACCGAACGGGCCGAGGCTACCTACGAGCAGTACTTC
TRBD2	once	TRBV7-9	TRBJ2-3	CASSLARGGGTDTQYF	TGTGCCAGCAGCTTAGCGCGTGGGGGGGGCACAGATACGCAGTATTTT
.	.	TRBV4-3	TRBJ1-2	CASSQELQGRYGYTF	TGCGCCAGCAGCCAAGAGCTCCAGGGGCGGTATGGCTACACCTTC
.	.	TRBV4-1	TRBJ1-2	CASSQVSGRAKGYTF	TGCGCCAGCAGCCAAGTATCGGGACGGGCTAAAGGCTACACCTTC
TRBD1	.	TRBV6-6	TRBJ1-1	CASSYLDRGRSEAFF	TGTGCCAGCAGTTACTTGGACAGGGGGAGGTCTGAAGCTTTCTTT
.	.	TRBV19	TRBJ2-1	CASSILGSGEQFF	TGTGCCAGTAGTATCCTAGGGAGTGGAGAGCAGTTCTTC
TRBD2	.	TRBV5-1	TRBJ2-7	CASSLASGGSYEQYF	TGCGCCAGCAGCTTGGCTAGCGGGGGCTCCTACGAGCAGTACTTC
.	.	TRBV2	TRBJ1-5	CASSEALPAGSGQPQHF	TGTGCCAGCAGTGAAGCGCTTCCGGCAGGGTCGGGTCAGCCCCAGCATTTT
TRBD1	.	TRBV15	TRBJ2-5	CATRRDRGRETQYF	TGTGCCACCAGGAGAGACAGGGGGCGGGAGACCCAGTACTTC
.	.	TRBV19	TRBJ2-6	CASSEGIGANVLTF	TGTGCCAGTAGTGAGGGGATTGGGGCCAACGTCCTGACTTTC
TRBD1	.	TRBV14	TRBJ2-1	CASSNWGTGDYNEQFF	TGTGCCAGCAGCAATTGGGGGACAGGGGACTACAATGAGCAGTTCTTC
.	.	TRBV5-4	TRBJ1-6	CASNINGANNSPLHF	TGTGCCAGCAACATTAACGGGGCGAATAATTCACCCCTCCACTTT
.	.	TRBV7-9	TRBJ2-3	CASSFQAGADTQYF	TGTGCCAGCAGCTTTCAAGCTGGGGCAGATACGCAGTATTTT
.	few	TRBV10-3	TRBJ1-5	CAISAGQKQPQHF	TGTGCCATCAGTGCTGGGCAGAAACAGCCCCAGCATTTT
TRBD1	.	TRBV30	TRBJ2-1	CAWSAQVTGGEQFF	TGTGCCTGGAGTGCACAAGTGACAGGGGGTGAGCAGTTCTTC
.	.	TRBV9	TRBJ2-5	CASNPGRPQETQYF	TGTGCCAGCAACCCGGGGAGACCTCAAGAGACCCAGTACTTC
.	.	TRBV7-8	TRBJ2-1	CASSLSVSEQFF	TGTGCCAGCAGCTTAAGTGTTAGTGAGCAGTTCTTC
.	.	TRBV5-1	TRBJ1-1	CASSLPGTGEAFF	TGCGCCAGCAGCTTACCTGGGACGGGTGAAGCTTTCTTT
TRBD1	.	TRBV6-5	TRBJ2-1	CASRTDRGGNEQFF	TGTGCCAGCAGAACGGACAGGGGTGGGAATGAGCAGTTCTTC
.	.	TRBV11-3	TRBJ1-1	CASSSTPNTEAFF	TGTGCCAGCAGCTCGACACCGAACACTGAAGCTTTCTTT
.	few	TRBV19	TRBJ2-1	CASRRLQGGDEQFF	TGTGCCAGTAGAAGGCTACAGGGTGGGGATGAGCAGTTCTTC
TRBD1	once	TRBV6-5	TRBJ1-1	CASSRQGLNTEAFF	TGTGCCAGCAGTCGACAGGGATTGAACACTGAAGCTTTCTTT
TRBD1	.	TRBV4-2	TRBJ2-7	CASSEGQGFSYEQYF	TGTGCCAGCAGCGAGGGACAGGGCTTCTCCTACGAGCAGTACTTC
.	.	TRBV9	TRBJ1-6	CASSEGGSSPLHF	TGTGCCAGCAGCGAAGGGGGAAGTTCACCCCTCCACTTT
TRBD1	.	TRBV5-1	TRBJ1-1	CASSLGQGVGTEAFF	TGCGCCAGCAGCTTGGGACAGGGGGTCGGCACTGAAGCTTTCTTT
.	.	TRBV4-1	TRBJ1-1	CASSQGDTEAFF	TGCGCCAGCAGCCAAGGTGACACTGAAGCTTTCTTT
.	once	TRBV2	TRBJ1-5	CASSERLSNQPQHF	TGTGCCAGCAGTGAACGGTTGAGCAATCAGCCCCAGCATTTT
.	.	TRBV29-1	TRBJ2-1	CSVDPGSPYNEQFF	TGCAGCGTTGACCCGGGAAGTCCCTACAATGAGCAGTTCTTC
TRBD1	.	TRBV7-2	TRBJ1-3	CASSHGTARNTIYF	TGTGCCAGCAGCCACGGGACAGCTAGAAACACCATATATTTT